The present T cell receptor (beta chain) was sequenced within a study of regulatory T cells in long-lasting Graves disease (dated by TCRdb to about 2021). About the study as a whole: Persistent Graves' disease was defined as persistently positive TSH receptor autoantibodies together with antithyroid drug treatment for over 5 years. TCR sequencing covered 13 persistent and around 20 newly diagnosed Graves' disease patients, approximately 33 samples in total. The study was registered as a clinical trial and conducted in China. Patients with persistent Graves' disease were compared with patients with newly diagnosed Graves' disease using TCR sequencing and RNA sequencing of peripheral blood. On average, persistent Graves' disease patients in the clinical cohort had been on antithyroid drugs for approximately 10 years. Beyond this particular receptor, the publication reports: Sequencing and analysis were limited to the TCR beta chain. Preferential use of TRBV28, TRBJ1-2 and TRBJ2-5 was observed in persistent disease, whereas TRBV20-1 and TRBJ2-1 were favored in newly diagnosed disease. Persistent Graves' disease patients showed lower TCR Shannon entropy and fewer highly expanded clones than newly diagnosed patients, suggesting clonal expansion. Only peripheral blood was studied, because thyroid tissue, the primary lesion, was inaccessible. The authors noted that the small sample size was a limitation that may lower accuracy. More public clonotypes were shared among persistent patients (about 2,800) than among newly diagnosed patients (under 1,000).

At least ten counts were recorded for this clonotype. The antigen this receptor binds is unknown. No much larger clonotype is one base removed from it; base qualities were not supplied. The library was prepared using multiplex PCR. The sample was run on an Illumina HiSeq 4000. To build TCR beta libraries, CDR3 regions were amplified by Arm-PCR using iRepertoire HTBI primers. PCR products were gel purified before sequencing. In the source study's methods: Across samples, 55 to 80 TRBV and 12 to 15 TRBJ segments were identified and used for gene usage analysis of CDR3 amino acid clonotypes. Filtered high-quality paired reads were merged into contigs using COPE and FqMerger. Contigs were aligned with BLAST to IMGT TRBV, TRBD and TRBJ reference genes, and CDR3 was defined per IMGT. Any clonotype with a frequency above 0.1% was counted as a highly expanded clone. Repertoire diversity was measured by Shannon entropy, and V-J evenness by the Gini coefficient. Clonotypes shared by more than one individual were considered public. TCRdb applied fastp at Q25 and MiXCR to the public reads, then kept only in-frame beta chains. Each entry is one CDR3 protein sequence, shown with its most common DNA and genes. TCRdb assigned the V and J calls; the authors' analysis was not used. The sample includes fewer than 450,000 distinct CDR3 sequences, with about 20% observed a single time. Around 26% of the sample is held by the ten biggest clonotypes.

The time point label of this sample denotes: persistent/refractory GD, antithyroid drugs over 5 years with positive TRAb. For both TCR sequencing and RNA sequencing, RNA was extracted from PBMCs using TRIzol. The diagnosis of Graves' disease followed American Thyroid Association guidelines. Patients for the study were recruited at an endocrinology department in Xi'an, China. From each patient, about 9 milliliters of peripheral blood was collected into an EDTA anticoagulant tube. Ficoll Paque Plus density gradient separation was used to isolate PBMCs, and no additional T cell sorting was done. An Agilent 2100 Bioanalyzer and agarose gel were used to assess RNA quality, and a NanoDrop 2000 was used to measure RNA concentration. V sheds 5 bases and J sheds 8 bases, leaving 9 bases between their ends. There are 11 amino acids in the CDR3, from cysteine to phenylalanine inclusive. CDR3 DNA is the only sequence kept; it has 33 bases, read in frame from the first base. From the germline V gene (reference sequence), CDR1 is DFQATT and CDR2 is SNEGSKA.

This clonotype was sampled from a female donor with Graves disease. Here the sequenced sample was peripheral blood mononuclear cells (PBMCs), taken when the disease was refractory, from a patient treated with antithyroid drugs. The rearranged chain carries TRBV20-1 and TRBJ1-4; a tentative D call is TRBD1 (5 bases match). The encoded CDR3 is CSAPTEEKLFF. The DNA reads TGCAGTGCTCCGACAGAAGAAAAACTGTTTTTT.